One sample yielded the 28 T cell receptor beta chains listed below, sequenced in a study of regulatory T cells in long-lasting Graves disease. For TCR beta, libraries came from iRepertoire HTBI primers and Arm-PCR of CDR3 regions. One entry per CDR3 protein, called by TCRdb with MiXCR from the multiplex PCR reads. The sample holds approximately 350,000 distinct CDR3 sequences, around 15% seen once. As for time point: newly diagnosed GD, antithyroid drugs for less than 3 months. The TCR library was made from RNA that had been extracted from PBMCs in TRIzol. The same data also went into a second study, on T cells in Graves' hyperthyroidism and ophthalmopathy.

The sequenced sample was peripheral blood mononuclear cells (PBMCs), obtained at new diagnosis, from a patient treated with antithyroid drugs. Receptors originate from a man aged 40-50 years with Graves disease.

This clonotype was observed a few times. The V call is TRBV4-1, the J call TRBJ1-2, with a possible D match to TRBD1 (6 bases). Trimming shortened V by 0 bases and J by 6 bases, and 14 bases separated the two germline ends. The CDR3 totals 15 residues. The germline V gene has CDR1 MGHRA and CDR2 YSYEKL. In DNA, the CDR3 is TGCGCCAGCAGCCAAGACCCGACAGGACCCCATGGCTACACCTTC. Amino acid sequence: CASSQDPTGPHGYTF.

This clonotype was observed at least ten times. The genes are TRBV10-3 and TRBJ2-7, with TRBD2 as a possible D gene (5 bases). This CDR3 has 14 amino acids. The V gene lost 8 bases and the J gene lost 0 bases, with 14 bases spanning the gap. CDR1 is ENHRY, CDR2 SYGVKD, per germline. The CDR3 region is CAIGVGTSSYEQYF. The CDR3 DNA reads TGTGCCATCGGCGTTGGTACTAGCTCCTACGAGCAGTACTTC.

The V gene is TRBV6-1, the J gene TRBJ2-3; TRBD2 matches at 11 bases. The junction had 7 bases not matched to a gene; V was cut back by 5 bases and J by 6 bases. The V gene's germline CDR1 is MNHNS and CDR2 SASEGT. This CDR3 spans 15 amino acids. CDR3 sequence reads: CASSLSGGAMDTQYF. DNA for the CDR3: TGTGCCAGCAGTCTTAGCGGGGGGGCCATGGATACGCAGTATTTT.

This clonotype came up many times. V gene TRBV5-5 combines with J gene TRBJ2-3, with D unclear. Germline lookup yields CDR1 SGHKS and CDR2 YYEKEE (reference sequence). Between the trimmed V and J ends, which lost 0 bases and 3 bases, there was a span of 14 bases. The CDR3 totals 16 residues. Written as DNA, the CDR3 is TGTGCCAGCAGCTTGGTGGCCTTGGCGCAAACAGATACGCAGTATTTT. Translating it yields CASSLVALAQTDTQYF.

This chain connects TRBV7-8 to TRBJ2-3, with TRBD1 matching 10 bases. Trimming took 5 bases from V and 1 from J; bases not matched to a gene: 9. The length of the CDR3 is 17 residues. Germline values: CDR1 SGHVS, CDR2 FQNEAQ. The DNA of the CDR3 is TGTGCCAGCAGCGGACGGGACAGGGGAGGCGGCACAGATACGCAGTATTTT. Encoded protein: CASSGRDRGGGTDTQYF.

Comments on this clonotype: A much more abundant neighbour one base away suggests this may be a read error. No conserved phenylalanine or tryptophan ends this CDR3, so it is likely a read error. The chain carries TRBV12-5 and TRBJ1-5; D may be TRBD1 (6 bases). The CDR3 length is 14 residues. The germline V and J ends were trimmed by 5 bases and 0 bases, with 8 bases remaining between them. Per the germline V gene, CDR1 is LGHNT and CDR2 is FRNRAP. CDR3 protein: CASGPQGSNQPQHS. CDR3 bases: TGTGCTAGTGGTCCACAGGGTAGCAATCAGCCCCAGCATTCT.

This clonotype was counted only a few times. The rearrangement uses TRBV24-1 and TRBJ2-3; tentatively, D is TRBD2 (5 bases). The CDR3 length is 13 residues. The V and J ends lost 3 bases and 13 bases respectively, with 16 bases between them. CDR1 and CDR2 from the germline V gene are KGHDR and SFDVKD. The CDR3: CATSDPDRGSKYF. Written as DNA, the CDR3 is TGTGCCACCAGTGATCCAGACCGGGGAAGCAAGTATTTT.

About this clonotype itself: Since a far larger clone is one base different, this is likely a read error. The V and J genes are TRBV6-4 and TRBJ1-1, with TRBD1 matching over 7 bases. The junction had 9 bases not matched to a gene; V was cut back by 5 bases and J by 6 bases. The CDR3 consists of 14 residues. Germline lookup yields CDR1 MRHNA and CDR2 SNTAGT. The CDR3 loop reads CASSYGQGDAEAFF. For the CDR3, the DNA is TGTGCCAGCAGTTACGGGCAGGGGGACGCTGAAGCTTTCTTT.

The V and J genes are TRBV3-1 and TRBJ1-1; no firm D call. CDR1 is LGHDT, CDR2 YNNKEL, per germline (reference sequence). V was trimmed by 3 bases and J by 4 bases, leaving 12 bases between them. The CDR3 is 14 amino acids. Written as DNA, the CDR3 is TGTGCCAGCAGCCACAGTTCGCATAGCACTGAAGCTTTCTTT. Residues: CASSHSSHSTEAFF.

A word on this clonotype: A read error likely explains this, since a far larger clone differs by one base. The chain joins TRBV12-3 or TRBV12-4 to TRBJ2-3, with TRBD2 matching over 7 bases. The J call may not be correct, given that the DNA end is closer to TRBJ2-7. CDR3 length: 14 residues. This CDR3 reads CASSFGAGWYEQYF. CDR3 in DNA: TGTGCCAGCAGTTTCGGAGCGGGATGGTACGAGCAGTACTTC.

J is TRBJ2-3 and V is TRBV11-3, with 9 positions matching TRBD2. From germline, CDR1 is SGHNT and CDR2 YENEEA. V lost 5 bases to trimming and J lost 4 bases; unmatched junction nucleotides: 13. CDR3 length equals 17 residues. CDR3 residues: CASSPRMAGGSADTQYF. CDR3 DNA sequence: TGTGCCAGCAGCCCCAGGATGGCGGGGGGGTCCGCAGATACGCAGTATTTT.

The V and J genes are TRBV7-3 and TRBJ2-3; D is possibly TRBD2 (6 bases). V lost 4 bases, J lost 6 bases, and 20 bases lay in between. This CDR3 region has 16 residues. Germline V gene sequence: CDR1 SGHTA, CDR2 FQGTGA. The CDR3 bases are TGTGCCAGCAGCTGGGTAGGGACTCCGGGGCGTGATACGCAGTATTTT. Amino acids: CASSWVGTPGRDTQYF. Full variable domain (remainder filled in from reference TRBV7-3 and TRBJ2-3): GAGVSQTPSNKVTEKGKYVELRCDPISGHTALYWYRQSLGQGPEFLIYFQGTGAADDSGLPNDRFFAVRPEGSVSTLKIQRTERGDSAVYLCASSWVGTPGRDTQYFGPGTRLTVL.

This clonotype was seen many times. V and J are TRBV6-5 and TRBJ2-7; 8 nucleotides agree with TRBD1. The junction had 10 bases not matched to a gene; V was cut back by 2 bases and J by 10 bases. Germline-derived CDR1 and CDR2 are MNHEY and SVGAGI. This CDR3 is built from 14 residues. CDR3 residues: CASSYNPGQAEQYF. The CDR3 nucleotides read TGTGCCAGCAGTTACAACCCGGGACAGGCAGAACAGTACTTC.

This clonotype was seen a few times. The junction departs from the called germline gene at one end, perhaps through a read error. The chain joins TRBV11-2 to TRBJ2-3; 7 bases line up with TRBD2. The CDR3 is 16 residues long. Germline V gene lookup returns CDR1 SGHAT and CDR2 FQNNGV. The CDR3 spells CTSSLIISGRTDTQYF. CDR3 nucleotides: TGTACCAGCAGCTTAATTATTAGCGGGCGCACAGATACGCAGTATTTT.

This clonotype was detected ten times or more. The chain links TRBV12-3 or TRBV12-4 to TRBJ2-7; D not resolved. The CDR3 is 14 amino acids. V lost 6 bases, J lost 0 bases, and 12 bases lay in between. CDR3 in amino acids: CASRDTKGSYEQYF. CDR3 coding DNA: TGTGCCAGCAGGGATACCAAGGGCTCCTACGAGCAGTACTTC.

This clonotype appeared once. The V gene is TRBV5-1, the J gene TRBJ1-2; D gene ambiguous. The CDR3 totals 13 residues. Trimming pared 1 base from V and 4 bases from J, leaving 8 bases between. Germline V gene sequence: CDR1 SGHRS, CDR2 YFSETQ. The CDR3 loop is CASSLSEFYGYTF. The CDR3 bases are TGCGCCAGCAGCTTGAGCGAATTCTATGGCTACACCTTC.

This clonotype has a count of ten or more. The chain is built from TRBV2 and TRBJ1-4; 7 bases are a match to TRBD1. CDR1 and CDR2 (germline): SNHLY, FYNNEI. This CDR3 spans 12 amino acids. V shed 5 bases and J 7 bases; nucleotides not matched to a gene: 1. DNA of the CDR3: TGTGCCAGCAGTAGACAGGGTGAAAAACTGTTTTTT. Amino acid sequence: CASSRQGEKLFF.

This clonotype has at least ten counts. This chain links TRBV28 with TRBJ2-7, with D uncertain. The CDR3 extends over 12 amino acids. Germline V gives CDR1 MDHEN, CDR2 SYDVKM. Trimming took off 6 bases at V and 7 bases at J, with 13 bases between the two ends. CDR3 in DNA: TGTGCCAGCAGCTTGGCCCTAGGGGAGCAGTACTTC. It encodes CASSLALGEQYF.

This clonotype was found many times. The chain employs TRBV18 and TRBJ2-1, with TRBD2 matching 13 bases. Germline V gene sequence: CDR1 KGHSH, CDR2 LQKENI. The CDR3 contains 16 residues. V lost 0 bases, J lost 7 bases, and 3 bases stayed unmatched. DNA for the CDR3: TGTGCCAGCTCACCACCGACTAGCGGGGGGACTAATGAGCAGTTCTTC. This sequence encodes CASSPPTSGGTNEQFF. Full variable domain (outside the CDR3, taken from reference TRBV18 and TRBJ2-1): NAGVMQNPRHLVRRRGQEARLRCSPMKGHSHVYWYRQLPEEGLKFMVYLQKENIIDESGMPKERFSAEFPKEGPSILRIQQVVRGDSAAYFCASSPPTSGGTNEQFFGPGTRLTVL.

Only a few counts were recorded for this clonotype. This chain links TRBV29-1 with TRBJ2-5; no clear D gene. This CDR3 is 14 amino acids long. The V and J ends lost 7 bases and 7 bases respectively, with 22 bases between them. CDR1 and CDR2 (germline): SQVTM, ANQGSEA. The CDR3 loop is CSAVELKYTGTQYF. The CDR3 nucleotides read TGCAGCGCCGTCGAACTAAAGTACACGGGGACCCAGTACTTC.

The sample holds one count of this clonotype. The chain couples TRBV3-1 to TRBJ2-7, with 10 bases lining up with TRBD2. The CDR3 extends over 15 amino acids. Germline loops: CDR1 LGHDT, CDR2 YNNKEL (reference sequence). V lost 3 bases to trimming and J lost 5 bases; unmatched junction nucleotides: 7. CDR3 DNA: TGTGCCAGCAGCCATGAGGAGCGGGGGGGCCACGAGCAGTACTTC. It is translated as CASSHEERGGHEQYF.

The table lists this clonotype with a count of one. This chain joins TRBV28 and TRBJ2-7; 7 positions match TRBD1. Germline lookup yields CDR1 MDHEN and CDR2 SYDVKM. This CDR3 has 15 amino acids. The V gene end was trimmed by 10 bases and the J gene end by 7 bases; junction bases not matched to a gene: 19. DNA for the CDR3: TGTGCCATCACCTCCCGCCGGGACAGCCTAGGAGAGCAGTACTTC. Protein product: CAITSRRDSLGEQYF. Together with reference TRBV28 and TRBJ2-7, the CDR3 gives the full variable domain: DVKVTQSSRYLVKRTGEKVFLECVQDMDHENMFWYRQDPGLGLRLIYFSYDVKMKEKGDIPEGYSVSREKKERFSLILESASTNQTSMYLCAITSRRDSLGEQYFGPGTRLTVT.

V and J are TRBV10-3 and TRBJ2-1; TRBD2 aligns across 8 bases. J was trimmed by 11 bases and V by 8 bases; bases with no gene match: 14. The CDR3 runs to 14 residues. CDR1 is ENHRY and CDR2 is SYGVKD in the germline V gene. In DNA, the CDR3 is TGTGCCATCCGGGGTAGCGGGGCCCTTTACAAGCAGTTCTTC. Its protein product is CAIRGSGALYKQFF.

The chain links TRBV28 to TRBJ2-7; D ambiguous. With 4 bases removed from V and 10 bases from J, the gap between germline ends came to 11 bases. CDR1 and CDR2 from the germline V gene are MDHEN and SYDVKM. This CDR3 region has 11 residues. The CDR3 DNA follows: TGTGCCAGCAGTTCCCAGTCTAGACAGTACTTC. Translated: CASSSQSRQYF.

This clonotype was seen only a few times. The chain employs TRBV10-3 and TRBJ1-1, with D possibly matching TRBD1 (6 bases). Germline loops: CDR1 ENHRY, CDR2 SYGVKD. This CDR3 is 14 amino acids long. V was pared by 1 base and J by 4 bases, with 10 bases between. CDR3 nucleotides: TGTGCCATCAGTGAGTTAGAAGGGGGCACTGAAGCTTTCTTT. The encoded protein is CAISELEGGTEAFF.

This clonotype was seen a few times. The rearrangement uses TRBV15 and TRBJ1-6, with unresolved D. The CDR3 covers 15 residues. Germline assignment: CDR1 LNHNV and CDR2 YYDKDF (reference sequence). Between the trimmed V and J ends, which lost 0 bases and 8 bases, there was a span of 11 bases. The DNA of the CDR3 is TGTGCCACCAGCAGAGATCACCAGCGCGATTCACCCCTCCACTTT. Residues: CATSRDHQRDSPLHF.

In this sample, this clonotype turned up many times. This sequence joins TRBV20-1 and TRBJ2-5, with unresolved D. Trimming cost V 8 bases and J 5 bases, with 15 bases left between them. The CDR3 length is 12 residues. CDR1 and CDR2 (germline): DFQATT, SNEGSKA (reference sequence). This chain's CDR3 is CSLNRGWETQYF. The CDR3 DNA sequence: TGCAGTTTAAACAGAGGTTGGGAGACCCAGTACTTC.

This clonotype was recorded many times. V gene TRBV7-3 combines with J gene TRBJ2-5; possibly TRBD1 for D (7 bases). This CDR3 spans 17 amino acids. V lost 2 bases and J 1 base, leaving 17 bases between the germline ends. CDR1 and CDR2 from the germline V gene are SGHTA and FQGTGA. The CDR3 reads CASSLGSGDSRQETQYF. The CDR3 bases are TGTGCCAGCAGCTTAGGGTCGGGGGACAGTCGCCAAGAGACCCAGTACTTC.